This T cell receptor (beta chain) derives from a study of T cells in localized non-small cell lung cancer. Study results and caveats: Because only a single region of the tumor was sequenced, heterogeneity remains possible.

A remark on this clone: Its antigen is unknown.

Per germline, CDR1 WSHSY and CDR2 SAAADI. V was pared by 0 bases and J by 0 bases, with 9 bases between. The CDR3 length is 16 residues. TCRdb's copy holds only in-frame clones and misses some; the assay was immunoSEQ multiplex PCR. Of around 1,500 clones in the sample, approximately 20% are singletons; the top ten hold about 10%. This specimen consisted of lung tumor tissue, obtained before any cancer treatment. The chain joins TRBV10-2 to TRBJ1-5, with D unresolved. The receptor was derived from a male donor aged 60 or over with stage I lung adenocarcinoma. The CDR3: CASSESPGNSNQPQHF. CDR3 sequence (DNA): TGCGCCAGCAGTGAGTCACCTGGTAATAGCAATCAGCCCCAGCATTTT.